These T cell receptor beta chains were read from a single sample in a study of shared clonotypes between healthy human individuals. Generated by immunoSEQ multiplex PCR, the TCRdb table keeps only in-frame clones and is missing some. The table shows hundreds of thousands of clones, with around 78% occurring only once. Sequenced sample: PBMCs. These receptors were taken from a middle-aged woman in good health. Some clones in this sample may be carry-over from other donors' samples. Both conserved end residues are part of each CDR3. D genes are given only for firm matches. Not all rows give a size; the values are once, few, many and, for expanded clones, a class.

V gene: TRBV11-2
J gene: TRBJ1-6
D gene: -
clone size: -
CDR3 protein: CASSPNAQSNSPLHF
CDR3 DNA: TGTGCCAGCAGCCCAAACGCCCAGAGTAATTCACCCCTCCACTTT

V gene: TRBV7-6
J gene: TRBJ2-1
D gene: -
clone size: -
CDR3 protein: CASSLQRNEQFF
CDR3 DNA: TGTGCCAGCAGCTTGCAGAGGAATGAGCAGTTCTTC

V gene: TRBV27
J gene: TRBJ2-7
D gene: TRBD2
clone size: few
CDR3 protein: CASSGTSGNYEQYF
CDR3 DNA: TGTGCCAGCAGTGGGACTAGCGGGAACTACGAGCAGTACTTC

V gene: TRBV11-2
J gene: TRBJ2-7
D gene: -
clone size: -
CDR3 protein: CASSPTRPITYEQYF
CDR3 DNA: TGTGCCAGCAGTCCCACAAGGCCGATTACCTACGAGCAGTACTTC

V gene: TRBV4-2
J gene: TRBJ2-1
D gene: TRBD2
clone size: -
CDR3 protein: CASSHSGNYNEQFF
CDR3 DNA: TGTGCCAGCAGCCATAGCGGGAACTACAATGAGCAGTTCTTC

V gene: TRBV30
J gene: TRBJ2-3
D gene: TRBD2
clone size: -
CDR3 protein: CAWSTLAGGSDTQYF
CDR3 DNA: TGTGCCTGGAGTACTCTAGCGGGAGGGTCAGATACGCAGTATTTT

V gene: TRBV5-1
J gene: TRBJ2-2
D gene: -
clone size: once
CDR3 protein: CASSPLGTGELFF
CDR3 DNA: TGCGCCAGCAGCCCCCTAGGGACCGGGGAGCTGTTTTTT

V gene: TRBV2
J gene: TRBJ2-7
D gene: -
clone size: -
CDR3 protein: CASSTDLYEQYF
CDR3 DNA: TGTGCCAGCAGTACGGATCTCTACGAGCAGTACTTC

V gene: TRBV28
J gene: TRBJ1-1
D gene: -
clone size: once
CDR3 protein: CASSLSDRAHNTEAFF
CDR3 DNA: TGTGCCAGCAGTTTATCGGACCGGGCCCACAACACTGAAGCTTTCTTT

V gene: TRBV28
J gene: TRBJ2-3
D gene: TRBD2
clone size: once
CDR3 protein: CASSSSGRSTDTQYF
CDR3 DNA: TGTGCCAGCAGTTCTAGCGGGAGAAGCACAGATACGCAGTATTTT

V gene: TRBV14
J gene: TRBJ1-5
D gene: -
clone size: few
CDR3 protein: CANPTLPFNQPQHF
CDR3 DNA: TGTGCCAACCCGACCCTCCCCTTCAATCAGCCCCAGCATTTT

V gene: TRBV5-1
J gene: TRBJ2-3
D gene: -
clone size: -
CDR3 protein: CASSLMRLGTDTQYF
CDR3 DNA: TGCGCCAGCAGCTTAATGAGACTAGGAACAGATACGCAGTATTTT